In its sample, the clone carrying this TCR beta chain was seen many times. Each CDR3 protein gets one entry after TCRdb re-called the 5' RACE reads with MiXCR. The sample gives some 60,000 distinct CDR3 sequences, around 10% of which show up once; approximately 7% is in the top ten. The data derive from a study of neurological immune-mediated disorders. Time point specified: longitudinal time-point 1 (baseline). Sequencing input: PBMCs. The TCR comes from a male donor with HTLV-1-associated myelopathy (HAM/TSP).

The CDR3 reads CASSVGLAGVEQYF. As DNA, the CDR3 is TGTGCCAGCAGCGTAGGTCTAGCGGGGGTCGAGCAGTACTTC. V and J are TRBV9 and TRBJ2-7; 10 nucleotides agree with TRBD2. With V trimmed by 0 bases and J by 6 bases, 3 bases remained unmatched. Germline CDR1 SGDLS, CDR2 YYNGEE. The CDR3 contains 14 residues.